This T cell receptor beta chain was captured by sequencing in a study of shared clonotypes between healthy human individuals (dated by TCRdb to the early 2020s). Regarding the study in general: The cohort comprised two women and three men aged 18 to 49 years. For each donor, three plates each were used for CD4 naive and CD4 memory, two plates were used for CD8 naive, and one plate was used for CD8 memory. To estimate repertoire size and how much clonotype sharing occurs between individuals, the study deeply sequenced the blood TCR repertoires of a handful of healthy adults. Different laboratories and diverse techniques were used to prepare libraries and sequence TCR repertoires, to increase sequencing depth and limit assay-specific biases. Each donor's leukapheresis produced roughly between about 0.85 and 10 billion PBMCs.

Using the deep immunoSEQ assay, TCR CDR3 regions were amplified from genomic DNA by multiplex PCR. Extracted genomic DNA from each cell subset was distributed evenly across all wells of several immunoSEQ 96-well plates, and each plate was treated as a replicate. For sorted subsets, around 200 ng genomic DNA, equal to tens of thousands of T cell genomes, was loaded into each replicate PCR. Purified libraries were measured with a Qubit 3.0 fluorometer, size-checked on a Bioanalyzer 2100, and measured again with the KAPA Library Quantification kit. Every immunoSEQ 96-well plate was sequenced on a separate single-read 150-cycle Illumina NextSeq 550 flow cell. In the paper's pipeline: Because only junctional sequences without quality scores were contained in the immunoSEQ output, filtering matching that applied to full-length reads could not be performed. Sequences were annotated with PyIR, a Python wrapper for IgBLAST v1.9, using IMGT germline references to assign V/J genes and CDR3. Any read was removed if the V/J assignment was weak (E-value above 1e-6), the CDR3 was missing, or the read contained stop codons, out-of-frame junctions, or ambiguous translated residues. V3J clonotypes were defined as sequences sharing an identical inferred V gene, J gene, and CDR3 amino acid sequence. The percentage overlap between two repertoires was calculated by dividing the number of shared unique clonotypes by the size of the smaller repertoire. Richness of each repertoire was evaluated using RTK rarefaction, the Chao1 estimator, and Recon v2.1 estimates of unobserved clonotypes. Generation probabilities were computed with OLGA for all TCRbeta clonotypes obtained by the gDNA method from a handful of donors. TCRdb re-hosts the immuneACCESS table, in-frame sequences only. Its copies lack some clones; in the studies checked, an unresolved V gene accounts for under half of them, and the cause for the rest is not known. The V and J calls and clone size are taken from that table; D and trimming were inferred from the DNA. The sample table records about 2.4 million clones; more than 90% of these occur just once. Clones ranked in the top ten supply about 0.13% of the sample.

The CDR3, from cysteine to phenylalanine, totals 20 residues. Only the CDR3 part of the read is kept: 60 bases, read in frame from the first base. The junction carries 25 bases between V and J, which are trimmed by 4 bases and 0 bases respectively. CDR1 and CDR2, looked up from the germline V gene (reference sequence), are LNHDA and SQIVND. Note on this clone: Its antigen specificity is not known. Base qualities are missing; no much larger clone stands one base away.

The donors were healthy, HIV-negative adults with no recently reported acute infections or vaccinations. All donors were Caucasian adults living in Nashville, Tennessee, USA. CD4+ T cells were enriched by magnetic negative selection, after which naive cells were positively selected on CD45RA and the negative fraction was taken as the memory subset. Blood was obtained by leukapheresis, after which PBMCs were separated by Ficoll-Histopaque density gradient centrifugation and cryopreserved in liquid nitrogen vapor phase. Analytical flow cytometry was used to check the purity and quantity of each magnetically sorted T cell population. Genomic DNA was isolated from every sorted fraction and measured by UV absorbance on a Nanodrop 2000c. The study at large found these results: Pairwise subsampling indicated that sequencing depth was expected to affect the degree of clonotype sharing among donors. Rarefaction of sorted-subset datasets indicated incomplete sequencing despite the large sequencing depth. Clonotypes shared by all four sorted-subset donors showed higher generation probabilities than non-shared clonotypes. Only blood was sampled, and tissue TCR repertoires likely differ from those in blood. When several donors were compared, the shared fraction of clonotypes was about 5% for naive CD4, 3.5% for naive CD8, more than 2% for memory CD4, and 0.4% for memory CD8. The genetic and exposure-history diversity represented was limited by the small number of donors. Naive subsets generally had larger estimated clonotype richness than memory subsets did.

The sequence links TRBV19 to TRBJ1-5; no D gene is confidently identified. The receptor's source is a man between 18 and 35 years old in good health. Sequencing input: naive CD4+ T cells sorted from blood. In the paper's terms, the cell subset or site label means: CD45RA+ positively selected. The sequence in DNA is TGTGCCAGTAGTAAGGACGGCCTTTCCACCGCGTTCTATAGCAATCAGCCCCAGCATTTT. Protein translation: CASSKDGLSTAFYSNQPQHF.